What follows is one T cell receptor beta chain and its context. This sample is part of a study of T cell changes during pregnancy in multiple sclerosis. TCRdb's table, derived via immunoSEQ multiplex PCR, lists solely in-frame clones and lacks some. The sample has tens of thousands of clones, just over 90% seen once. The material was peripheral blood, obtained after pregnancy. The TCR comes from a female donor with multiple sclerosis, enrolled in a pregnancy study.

CDR3 sequence (DNA): TGTGCCAGCAGTTTCCTCACAGATACGCAGTATTTT. Translating it yields CASSFLTDTQYF. The chain joins TRBV27 to TRBJ2-3; D is ambiguous. The CDR3 loop spans 12 amino acids. Trimming took 3 bases from V and 2 from J, leaving 3 bases between them. Germline V gene lookup returns CDR1 MNHEY and CDR2 SMNVEV (reference sequence).